This T cell receptor (beta chain) was observed in a study of Graves' ophthalmopathy and Graves' hyperthyroidism. As for the study in general: Sampling took place at initial diagnosis, with peripheral blood obtained before any treatment.

Trimming left V 3 bases short and J 2 bases short, with 11 bases between. Germline-derived CDR1 and CDR2 are KGHSH and LQKENI. This CDR3 is built from 14 residues. The authors amplified TCR beta CDR3 regions from RNA transcripts. Second-round multiplex PCR came after first-round RT-PCR with HTBI primers. From the multiplex PCR reads, TCRdb called clonotypes with MiXCR, one entry per CDR3 protein. The sample lists around 340,000 distinct CDR3 sequences, 17% occurring once. Study-wide findings and caveats: Ophthalmopathy progression was predicted with 65% to 71% sensitivity and about 72% specificity.

This clonotype was recorded at least ten times. Antigen specificity is unknown. The V gene is TRBV18, the J gene TRBJ2-7; D tentatively reads TRBD1 or TRBD2 (5 bases each). The source of this sequence is an adult man with Graves' ophthalmopathy. Sequenced: peripheral blood. Here the CDR3 reads CASSPGPPTYEQYF. The DNA of the CDR3 is TGTGCCAGCTCACCGGGACCGCCAACCTACGAGCAGTACTTC.